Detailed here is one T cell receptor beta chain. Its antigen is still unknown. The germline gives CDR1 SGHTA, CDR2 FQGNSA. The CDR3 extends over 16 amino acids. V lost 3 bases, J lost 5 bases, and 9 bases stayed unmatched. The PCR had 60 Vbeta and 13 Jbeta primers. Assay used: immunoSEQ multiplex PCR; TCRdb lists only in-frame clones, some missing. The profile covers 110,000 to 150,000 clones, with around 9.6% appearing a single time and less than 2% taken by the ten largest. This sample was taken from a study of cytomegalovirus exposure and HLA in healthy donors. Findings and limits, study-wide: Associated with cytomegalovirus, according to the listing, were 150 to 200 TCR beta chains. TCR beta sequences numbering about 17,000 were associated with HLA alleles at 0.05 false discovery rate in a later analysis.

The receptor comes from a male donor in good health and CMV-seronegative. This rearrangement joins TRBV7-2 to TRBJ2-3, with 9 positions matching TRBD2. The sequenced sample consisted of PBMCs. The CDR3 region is CASSFRPSGVVDTQYF. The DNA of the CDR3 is TGTGCCAGCAGCTTTCGCCCTAGCGGGGTAGTAGATACGCAGTATTTT.